The rows below give T cell receptor beta chains drawn from one sample of a study of cytomegalovirus exposure and HLA in healthy donors. Generated by immunoSEQ multiplex PCR, the TCRdb table keeps only in-frame clones and is missing some. The profile shows 100,000 to 140,000 clones, 81% of them singletons. The sequencing input was PBMCs. These receptors came from a man aged 25 to 40 in good health and CMV-seronegative. The CDR3 runs from the conserved cysteine through the conserved F or W. Fields, in order: V gene, clone size, J gene, D gene, CDR3 length, CDR3 protein, CDR3 DNA. D genes are given only for firm matches. Clone size is stated in some rows and not others, as once, few, many or a class when expanded.

TRBV6-4	many	TRBJ2-2	-	13	CASSVSGTGELFF	TGTGCCAGCAGTGTATCGGGCACCGGGGAGCTGTTTTTT
TRBV5-4	-	TRBJ2-7	-	15	CASSLESAGTYEQYF	TGTGCCAGCAGCTTGGAGTCCGCGGGAACCTACGAGCAGTACTTC
TRBV29-1	once	TRBJ1-2	-	11	CSVYTGYGYTF	TGCAGCGTCTATACAGGGTATGGCTACACCTTC
TRBV10-3	-	TRBJ1-1	TRBD1	15	CAISVSQGAGTEAFF	TGTGCCATCAGTGTTTCACAGGGGGCGGGCACTGAAGCTTTCTTT
TRBV5-1	-	TRBJ2-1	TRBD1	12	CASSPTGTGGFF	TGCGCCAGCAGCCCGACCGGGACAGGTGGGTTCTTC
TRBV9	-	TRBJ1-1	-	15	CASSASGGRNTEAFF	TGTGCCAGCAGCGCTAGCGGGGGGAGGAACACTGAAGCTTTCTTT
TRBV2	-	TRBJ2-1	-	15	CASSLQGNSYNEQFF	TGTGCCAGCAGTCTTCAGGGTAACTCCTACAATGAGCAGTTCTTC
TRBV11-2	once	TRBJ2-3	TRBD2	16	CASSNLGRETTDTQYF	TGTGCCAGCAGCAACCTCGGGCGGGAGACCACAGATACGCAGTATTTT
TRBV10-2	-	TRBJ1-5	-	17	CASSEEHAANSNQPQHF	TGCGCCAGCAGTGAGGAGCATGCAGCGAATAGCAATCAGCCCCAGCATTTT
TRBV6-6	-	TRBJ1-2	TRBD1	15	CASSLAGTGARGYTF	TGTGCCAGCAGTCTGGCGGGGACAGGGGCCCGGGGCTACACCTTC
TRBV10-3	-	TRBJ1-2	TRBD1	13	CAISATGVYGYTF	TGTGCCATCAGCGCCACAGGGGTTTATGGCTACACCTTC
TRBV5-1	once	TRBJ1-1	-	16	CASSPNAGTANTEAFF	TGCGCCAGCAGCCCAAACGCCGGGACTGCTAACACTGAAGCTTTCTTT
TRBV9	-	TRBJ1-2	TRBD1	14	CASSVETGVDGYTF	TGTGCCAGCAGCGTAGAGACAGGGGTTGATGGCTACACCTTC
TRBV25-1	-	TRBJ2-5	-	13	CASSDGDYETQYF	TGTGCCAGCAGTGACGGGGATTACGAGACCCAGTACTTC
TRBV29-1	-	TRBJ2-7	-	14	CSVETAVVRREQYF	TGCAGCGTTGAAACTGCGGTGGTACGGCGCGAGCAGTACTTC
TRBV29-1	-	TRBJ1-1	-	11	CSVPRDTEAFF	TGCAGCGTTCCGAGGGACACTGAAGCTTTCTTT
TRBV7-8	-	TRBJ2-3	TRBD2	16	CASSLQLAAPTDTQYF	TGTGCCAGCAGCTTACAACTAGCGGCACCCACAGATACGCAGTATTTT
TRBV6-1	few	TRBJ1-4	TRBD1	15	CASSEAGTGREKLFF	TGTGCCAGCAGTGAAGCCGGGACAGGGAGGGAAAAACTGTTTTTT
TRBV5-6	few	TRBJ1-2	TRBD1	15	CASSFRDRVNYGYTF	TGTGCCAGCAGCTTTAGGGACAGGGTCAACTATGGCTACACCTTC
TRBV5-1	-	TRBJ1-1	TRBD1	14	CASSPRTGGTEAFF	TGCGCCAGCAGCCCCAGGACAGGTGGTACTGAAGCTTTCTTT
TRBV7-8	-	TRBJ2-7	-	16	CASSLGTGQASYEQYF	TGTGCCAGCAGCTTGGGGACTGGACAGGCTTCCTACGAGCAGTACTTC
TRBV14	-	TRBJ2-7	-	15	CASSQETQGLYEQYF	TGTGCCAGCAGCCAAGAGACCCAGGGGCTCTACGAGCAGTACTTC
TRBV2	few	TRBJ2-6	-	14	CAILGVPGANVLTF	TGTGCCATCCTGGGCGTTCCAGGGGCCAACGTCCTGACTTTC
TRBV20-1	few	TRBJ1-1	-	11	CSKNSGVSPFF	TGCAGCAAAAATTCAGGGGTATCGCCTTTCTTT
TRBV29-1	-	TRBJ1-1	TRBD1	13	CSVEPQGDTEAFF	TGCAGCGTTGAACCCCAGGGGGACACTGAAGCTTTCTTT
TRBV6-5	-	TRBJ2-7	-	15	CASSPPGQASYEQYF	TGTGCCAGCAGTCCCCCTGGGCAGGCGTCCTACGAGCAGTACTTC
TRBV11-2	-	TRBJ2-5	-	15	CASSLVQGIWQTQYF	TGTGCCAGCAGCTTAGTTCAGGGAATTTGGCAGACCCAGTACTTC
TRBV6-6	-	TRBJ2-2	TRBD2	14	CASSSATSHGELFF	TGTGCCAGCAGTTCCGCGACTAGCCACGGGGAGCTGTTTTTT
TRBV28	-	TRBJ2-7	TRBD1	16	CASSFGTGGRSYEQYF	TGTGCCAGCAGTTTCGGGACAGGGGGTCGGTCCTACGAGCAGTACTTC
TRBV7-9	once	TRBJ2-5	TRBD2	15	CASSRSGGEGETQYF	TGTGCCAGCAGCCGATCCGGAGGGGAGGGAGAGACCCAGTACTTC
TRBV7-9	-	TRBJ2-6	-	15	CASSHKTSGANVLTF	TGTGCCAGCAGCCACAAAACCTCTGGGGCCAACGTCCTGACTTTC